The 22 T cell receptor beta chains below were found in one sample sequenced in a study of tumor and adjacent non-tumor tissue in lung cancer. TCRbeta libraries were built with three rounds of nested PCR, modified from ARM-PCR. TCRdb redid the calling of the multiplex PCR reads with MiXCR, one entry per CDR3 protein. The table lists over 100,000 distinct CDR3 sequences, 60% to 70% of them singletons, with over 15% in the top ten. No cell sorting was done before RNA was extracted from the tissue. Distant lung tissue was collected more than 3 cm away from the tumor edge. What was sequenced was distant non-tumor lung tissue. Receptors originate from a man in his sixties with non-small cell lung cancer.

As to this clonotype: Being one base from a much bigger clone, this may be a read error. The genes are TRBV5-4 and TRBJ2-2, with 7 bases that match TRBD1. The CDR3 runs 16 residues. Germline values: CDR1 SGHNT, CDR2 YYREEE (reference sequence). V gave up 4 bases and J gave up 5 bases; unmatched junction bases: 11. The DNA for the CDR3 is TGTGCCAGCAGCGTCACTAACAGGGGTTATACCGGGGAGCTGTTTTTT. Amino acid sequence: CASSVTNRGYTGELFF.

Concerning this clonotype: No conserved phenylalanine or tryptophan is present at the end of the CDR3, so a read error is the likely explanation. This rearrangement joins TRBV11-3 to TRBJ2-1, with TRBD2 as a possible D gene (6 bases). Germline V CDR1 and CDR2: SGHNT, YENEEA. CDR3 size: 16 residues. DNA of the CDR3: TGTGCCAGCAGTTTTTCGACGGAGGGGACCTACAATGGGCAGTTCTCC. The encoded protein is CASSFSTEGTYNGQFS.

This clonotype showed up many times. The V call is TRBV11-3, the J call TRBJ2-1; 12 bases match TRBD2. From germline, CDR1 is SGHNT and CDR2 YENEEA. There are 19 residues in the CDR3. V shed 4 bases, J shed 7 bases, and the junction held 17 bases outside the gene matches. For the CDR3, the DNA is TGTGCCAGCAGCTCCTACCCACCCGGAACTAGCGGGAGGAAGAATGAGCAGTTCTTC. Amino acid sequence: CASSSYPPGTSGRKNEQFF. Together with reference TRBV11-3 and TRBJ2-1, the CDR3 gives the full variable domain: EAGVVQSPRYKIIEKKQPVAFWCNPISGHNTLYWYLQNLGQGPELLIRYENEEAVDDSQLPKDRFSAERLKGVDSTLKIQPAELGDSAVYLCASSSYPPGTSGRKNEQFFGPGTRLTVL.

Notes on this clonotype: An end of the junction differs from the germline gene, which may be a read error. V usage is TRBV20-1 and J usage is TRBJ1-3; unclear D gene. From germline, CDR1 is DFQATT and CDR2 SNEGSKA (reference sequence). This CDR3 is 11 amino acids long. The CDR3 DNA follows: TGCAGTGCTAGTTCTGGAAACACCATACATTTT. Translation gives CSASSGNTIHF.

This clonotype has just a few counts. Since a much larger clone is just one base distant, this may be a read error. V gene TRBV4-2 combines with J gene TRBJ2-1; TRBD2 aligns across 9 bases. The CDR3 totals 16 residues. V trimming: 4 bases; J trimming: 5 bases; junction bases outside the gene matches: 9. CDR1 and CDR2 (germline): LGHNA, YNFKEQ. The CDR3 region has the DNA TGTGCCAGCAGCCGAGTGTCGGCGGGAGGGAACAATGAGCAGTTCTTC. It codes for CASSRVSAGGNNEQFF.

This clonotype was recorded many times. The chain links TRBV5-4 to TRBJ1-2; possibly TRBD1 for D (5 bases). Germline CDR1 reads SGHNT; CDR2 reads YYREEE (reference sequence). The V end was cut by 1 base, the J end by 8 bases, with 12 bases between. The CDR3 consists of 13 residues. The CDR3 DNA follows: TGTGCCAGCAGCTTGTTGACAGAAGGCGGCTACACCTTC. Protein sequence: CASSLLTEGGYTF.

Note on this clonotype: A much larger clonotype is one base distant, so this may be a read error. V gene TRBV30 combines with J gene TRBJ2-7, with D tentatively TRBD1 (6 bases). Germline-derived CDR1 and CDR2 are GTSNPN and SVGIG (reference sequence). This CDR3 comprises 15 residues. V lost 0 bases, J lost 6 bases, and 18 bases lay in between. CDR3 amino acids: CAWSVTGRGSAEQYF. Here the CDR3 DNA reads TGTGCCTGGAGTGTCACTGGCAGGGGATCGGCCGAGCAGTACTTC.

In regard to this clonotype: The junction differs from germline at one of its ends, possibly a read error. CDR3 DNA sequence: TGCGCCAACAGCCCCGACTACGGCGGAGGCTATGGCTACACCTTC. It translates to CANSPDYGGGYGYTF. The chain is built from TRBV4-1 and TRBJ1-2; the D is unclear. Germline lookup yields CDR1 MGHRA and CDR2 YSYEKL. The CDR3 spans 15 residues.

The chain recombines TRBV29-1 with TRBJ2-1, with 11 positions matching TRBD2. The CDR3 consists of 16 residues. With V trimmed by 8 bases and J by 9 bases, 18 bases remained unmatched. Per the germline V gene, CDR1 is SQVTM and CDR2 is ANQGSEA. The CDR3 DNA reads as TGCAGCCTGAAGAAGGGGACTAGCGGTAGGGAGGGTGAGCAGTTCTTC. Its protein is CSLKKGTSGREGEQFF.

On this clonotype itself: This sequence may be a read error, since a much larger clone differs from it by one base. The chain carries TRBV6-2 or TRBV6-3 and TRBJ1-5, with D tentatively TRBD1 (5 bases). Germline values: CDR1 MNHEY, CDR2 SVGEGT. Trimming pared 6 bases from V and 5 bases from J, leaving 20 bases between. The CDR3 is made up of 16 amino acids. The CDR3 loop is CASSHDATFRDQPQHF. Written as DNA, the CDR3 is TGTGCCAGCAGCCACGACGCCACTTTCAGGGATCAGCCCCAGCATTTT.

Note on this clonotype: One base away lies a much larger clone, so this may be a sequencing read error. The chain uses TRBV20-1 and TRBJ1-2; D is ambiguous. Germline assignment: CDR1 DFQATT and CDR2 SNEGSKA (reference sequence). This CDR3 has 13 residues. CDR3 residues: CSARQVAGYGSTF. CDR3 coding DNA: TGCAGTGCTAGACAAGTCGCCGGCTATGGCTCCACCTTC.

The chain has TRBV29-1 and TRBJ2-2; D may be TRBD2 (7 bases). This CDR3 is built from 14 residues. V shed 5 bases and J shed 0 bases, with 10 bases lying between them. Germline CDR1 reads SQVTM; CDR2 reads ANQGSEA. The CDR3 reads CSVCGGSNTGELFF. The CDR3 DNA reads TGCAGCGTTTGCGGGGGCTCGAACACCGGGGAGCTGTTTTTT.

Regarding this clonotype: A much larger clone differs by one base, so this may be a read error. The chain is built from TRBV5-6 and TRBJ2-5; D is possibly TRBD1 or TRBD2 (6 bases each). CDR3 length equals 14 residues. Germline V lookup: CDR1 SGHDT, CDR2 YYEEEE. CDR3 sequence: CASSRGTNQEIQYF. The CDR3, as DNA: TGTGCCAGCAGCCGGGGGACAAACCAAGAGATCCAGTACTTC.

Regarding this clonotype: Sequence at one end of the junction differs from germline and may be a read error. The gene calls are TRBV15 and TRBJ2-6; D might be TRBD2 (5 bases). CDR1 LNHNV and CDR2 YYDKDF come from the germline V gene (reference sequence). The length of the CDR3 is 17 residues. The DNA of the CDR3 is TGTGTCACCAGCACAGCAAACTCTAGCTCTGGAGCCAACGTCCTGACTTTC. Its protein product is CVTSTANSSSGANVLTF.

Concerning this clonotype itself: The junction shows a germline mismatch at one end, possibly a read error. The chain carries TRBV12-3 or TRBV12-4 and TRBJ1-1; no clear D. The CDR3 is made up of 13 amino acids. This CDR3 is CASTRRSYFEAFF. As DNA, the CDR3 is TGTGCTAGCACCAGGAGGTCTTACTTTGAAGCTTTCTTT.

Details on this clonotype: At one boundary the junction diverges from the germline segment, which might be a read error. The chain combines TRBV6-5 with TRBJ2-7, with D tentatively TRBD2 (6 bases). CDR3 length: 15 amino acids. CDR1 is MNHEY and CDR2 is SVGAGI in the germline V gene. CDR3 coding DNA: TGTGCCAGCAGTTACTCTGGAACAGGCGAACGGGAGCAATGCTTC. Translated, it gives CASSYSGTGEREQCF.

The V and J genes are TRBV29-1 and TRBJ2-1, with D tentatively TRBD1 or TRBD2 (5 bases each). Germline lookup yields CDR1 SQVTM and CDR2 ANQGSEA. The V gene lost 7 bases and the J gene lost 7 bases, with 17 bases spanning the gap. The CDR3 contains 13 residues. The CDR3 DNA reads as TGCAGCGCGCGAAGAGGGGCGAGTAATGAGCAGTTCTTC. It encodes CSARRGASNEQFF.

Remarks on this clonotype: A junction boundary mismatches the germline segment, possibly from a read error. The CDR3 nucleotides are TGTGCCAGCAGTTTTGAGCCAGGGGAACTGTTTTTT. This gives the protein CASSFEPGELFF. The chain couples TRBV12-3 or TRBV12-4 to TRBJ2-2; D is perhaps TRBD1 (6 bases). This CDR3 has 12 residues.

Remarks on this clonotype: A much larger clone sits a single nucleotide away, making a read error possible. The V gene is TRBV7-9, the J gene TRBJ1-1; 8 nucleotides match TRBD1. The CDR3 spans 12 residues. CDR1 and CDR2 from the germline V gene are SEHNR and FQNEAQ (reference sequence). The CDR3 DNA reads TGTGTCAGCAGCCCACAGGGGGCTGAAGCTTTCTTT. Amino acid sequence: CVSSPQGAEAFF. The full variable domain, completed using reference TRBV7-9 and TRBJ1-1, is DTGVSQNPRHKITKRGQNVTFRCDPISEHNRLYWYRQTLGQGPEFLTYFQNEAQLEKSRLLSDRFSAERPKGSFSTLEIQRTEQGDSAMYLCVSSPQGAEAFFGQGTRLTVV.

Points on this clonotype: Its ends do not fully match the called genes, so a read error is possible. The V gene is TRBV6-2 or TRBV6-3, the J gene TRBJ2-1, with D unclear. Germline V gene sequence: CDR1 MNHEY, CDR2 SVGEGT. There are 14 residues in the CDR3. The CDR3 region has the DNA TGTGCCAGTAGTTCCGTAGGGTTTTACAATGAGCAGCTCTTC. Translating it yields CASSSVGFYNEQLF.

V is TRBV20-1 and J is TRBJ2-1; 10 bases match TRBD2. CDR1 DFQATT and CDR2 SNEGSKA come from the germline V gene (reference sequence). Losses at the gene ends were 6 bases for V and 10 bases for J; bases not matched to a gene: 12. This CDR3 contains 14 residues. The chain's CDR3 is CSAGGLAGAEEQFF. The CDR3 DNA follows: TGCAGTGCCGGGGGGCTAGCGGGAGCGGAGGAGCAGTTCTTC.

A remark on this clonotype: A junction boundary mismatches the germline segment, possibly from a read error. The rearrangement uses TRBV4-1 and TRBJ2-2, with D perhaps being TRBD1 or TRBD2 (6 bases each). This CDR3 is built from 14 residues. Germline-derived CDR1 and CDR2 are MGHRA and YSYEKL. The CDR3 protein is CASGLGGGGGDLFF. CDR3 nucleotide sequence: TGCGCCAGCGGCCTAGGGGGTGGAGGAGGGGATCTGTTTTTT.